These T cell receptor beta chains were read from a single sample in a study of shared clonotypes between healthy human individuals. Libraries were prepared by immunoSEQ multiplex PCR; TCRdb keeps only in-frame clonotypes and omits some of them. The sample lists 95,000 to 120,000 clones, approximately 70% occurring once. The sequenced sample was memory CD8+ T cells sorted from blood. Receptor source: a woman in her 30s in good health. CDR3s include the opening cysteine and the closing phenylalanine or tryptophan. D genes are given only for firm matches. Size is stated for part of the rows, as once, few or many counts, or as a class when the clone is expanded.

v_call: TRBV19; clone_size: NA; d_call: NA; j_call: TRBJ1-1; cdr3_nt: TGTGCCAGTAGTCTCGGGGGGTTGGGCACTGAAGCTTTCTTT; cdr3_aa: CASSLGGLGTEAFF
v_call: TRBV5-5; clone_size: NA; d_call: NA; j_call: TRBJ2-1; cdr3_nt: TGTGCCAGCAGCTTAGGACCAACATTTGGGAATGAGCAGTTCTTC; cdr3_aa: CASSLGPTFGNEQFF
v_call: TRBV6-5; clone_size: NA; d_call: NA; j_call: TRBJ1-5; cdr3_nt: TGTGCCAGCATTAGAATTAGGGGTGAACAGCCCCAGCATTTT; cdr3_aa: CASIRIRGEQPQHF
v_call: TRBV28; clone_size: NA; d_call: NA; j_call: TRBJ2-4; cdr3_nt: TGTGCCAGCAGGCTACTAGCCGGGGCTAAAAACATTCAGTACTTC; cdr3_aa: CASRLLAGAKNIQYF
v_call: TRBV11-1; clone_size: few; d_call: TRBD1; j_call: TRBJ1-5; cdr3_nt: TGTGCCAGCAGCCCGACAGGGGCCGGGAATCAGCCCCAGCATTTT; cdr3_aa: CASSPTGAGNQPQHF
v_call: TRBV25-1; clone_size: NA; d_call: NA; j_call: TRBJ2-7; cdr3_nt: TGTGCCAGCAGTGATCCACTCTCCTACGAGCAGTACTTC; cdr3_aa: CASSDPLSYEQYF
v_call: TRBV13; clone_size: once; d_call: NA; j_call: TRBJ2-7; cdr3_nt: TGTGCCAGCAGCTTACGGATCGGGGACCCCCCTTACGAGCAGTACTTC; cdr3_aa: CASSLRIGDPPYEQYF
v_call: TRBV27; clone_size: NA; d_call: NA; j_call: TRBJ1-1; cdr3_nt: TGTGCCAGCAGTTCACAGGGAGGCCCTGAAGCTTTCTTT; cdr3_aa: CASSSQGGPEAFF
v_call: TRBV28; clone_size: NA; d_call: TRBD1; j_call: TRBJ2-7; cdr3_nt: TGTGCCAGCCGGACAGGGACCTACGAGCAGTACTTC; cdr3_aa: CASRTGTYEQYF
v_call: TRBV27; clone_size: NA; d_call: NA; j_call: TRBJ1-2; cdr3_nt: TGTGCCAGCAGTTCTCGCACAGTCGGCAACTATGGCTACACCTTC; cdr3_aa: CASSSRTVGNYGYTF
v_call: TRBV5-8; clone_size: once; d_call: NA; j_call: TRBJ1-1; cdr3_nt: TGTGCCAGCAGCCTCCAATCTGGGCTCCGCACCACTGAAGCTTTCTTT; cdr3_aa: CASSLQSGLRTTEAFF
v_call: TRBV5-1; clone_size: many; d_call: NA; j_call: TRBJ2-3; cdr3_nt: TGCGCCAGCAGCCCAGCGGAGGGCCACACAGATACGCAGTATTTT; cdr3_aa: CASSPAEGHTDTQYF
v_call: TRBV16; clone_size: NA; d_call: NA; j_call: TRBJ2-7; cdr3_nt: TGTGCCAGCAGCCAACAGGGACATCTAGTTTACGAGCAGTACTTC; cdr3_aa: CASSQQGHLVYEQYF
v_call: TRBV2; clone_size: many; d_call: NA; j_call: TRBJ2-7; cdr3_nt: TGTGCCAGCCCAAAGACCAGGGATGTCACCTACGAGCAGTACTTC; cdr3_aa: CASPKTRDVTYEQYF
v_call: TRBV6-6; clone_size: NA; d_call: NA; j_call: TRBJ1-1; cdr3_nt: TGTGCCAGCAGTACCCGGATAGGGTGGAACACTGAAGCTTTCTTT; cdr3_aa: CASSTRIGWNTEAFF
v_call: TRBV4-3; clone_size: NA; d_call: TRBD1; j_call: TRBJ1-2; cdr3_nt: TGCGCCAGCAGCCCTACCGGGACAGCTAACTATGGCTACACCTTC; cdr3_aa: CASSPTGTANYGYTF
v_call: TRBV7-9; clone_size: NA; d_call: NA; j_call: TRBJ2-7; cdr3_nt: TGTGCCAGCGGGTCAGGAAGTCCCTACGAGCAGTACTTC; cdr3_aa: CASGSGSPYEQYF
v_call: TRBV4-1; clone_size: NA; d_call: TRBD1; j_call: TRBJ1-2; cdr3_nt: TGCGCCAGCAGCCACTATCCCCGACAGGGAGGTTGCGGCTACACCTTC; cdr3_aa: CASSHYPRQGGCGYTF
v_call: TRBV4-1; clone_size: NA; d_call: NA; j_call: TRBJ1-2; cdr3_nt: TGCGCCAGCAGCCCTTCCCCCCCTAACTATGGCTACACCTTC; cdr3_aa: CASSPSPPNYGYTF
v_call: TRBV5-4; clone_size: NA; d_call: NA; j_call: TRBJ2-5; cdr3_nt: TGTGCCAGCAGCTGGAAGACAGGCCAAGAGACCCAGTACTTC; cdr3_aa: CASSWKTGQETQYF
v_call: TRBV5-4; clone_size: many; d_call: NA; j_call: TRBJ1-1; cdr3_nt: TGTGCCAGCAGCTTGGAGGGGGTAGGGTGGGCTGAAGCTTTCTTT; cdr3_aa: CASSLEGVGWAEAFF
v_call: TRBV19; clone_size: NA; d_call: NA; j_call: TRBJ2-7; cdr3_nt: TGTGCCAGTAGTATCATCCCCGGTCAGGCCTACGAGCAGTACTTC; cdr3_aa: CASSIIPGQAYEQYF
v_call: TRBV7-7; clone_size: NA; d_call: NA; j_call: TRBJ2-1; cdr3_nt: TGTGCCAGCAGCTTATACGAGAGCTCCTACAATGAGCAGTTCTTC; cdr3_aa: CASSLYESSYNEQFF
v_call: TRBV7-9; clone_size: few; d_call: NA; j_call: TRBJ1-3; cdr3_nt: TGTGCCAGCAGCCAAATCGGAGGGAGTAGAAACACCATATATTTT; cdr3_aa: CASSQIGGSRNTIYF
v_call: TRBV6-6; clone_size: NA; d_call: TRBD1; j_call: TRBJ2-2; cdr3_nt: TGTGCCAGCAGTGATGGCACAGGGGACACCGGGGAGCTGTTTTTT; cdr3_aa: CASSDGTGDTGELFF
v_call: TRBV5-6; clone_size: NA; d_call: TRBD1; j_call: TRBJ2-5; cdr3_nt: TGTGCCAGCAGCTTAAGGGGGCGTTGGAAAGAGACCCAGTACTTC; cdr3_aa: CASSLRGRWKETQYF
v_call: TRBV4-1; clone_size: NA; d_call: TRBD2; j_call: TRBJ2-1; cdr3_nt: TGCGCCAGCAGCCAAGTGAAATTCCTGGGACTAGATCGCAATGAGCAGTTCTTC; cdr3_aa: CASSQVKFLGLDRNEQFF